This TCR beta chain comes out of a study of T cells after yellow fever vaccination. Looking at the study overall: When fractions had low cell numbers, they were prepared with SMART-Seq v4 Ultra Low Input.

TCRdb re-called the 5' RACE reads through MiXCR, storing one row per CDR3 protein. The profile covers some 29,000 distinct CDR3 sequences, with about 4.7% appearing a single time and just over 40% taken by the ten largest. The CDR3 totals 14 residues. Trimming took off 0 bases at V and 8 bases at J, with 14 bases between the two ends. Germline CDR1 DFQATT, CDR2 SNEGSKA (reference sequence). General study results and limits: Clonotypes shared by both compartments, CD4 and CD8, made up a small share. Highly abundant clonotypes carried over from the bulk population could end up in FACS-sorted repertoires as contaminants. Subsequent to the booster, the majority of primary-vaccination clones reappeared (under 98% CD4, roughly 90% CD8).

This clonotype was found many times. Its antigen is currently unknown. The material sequenced was CD8+ T cells sorted from PBMCs, taken 10 days after the yellow fever booster vaccination. The chain recombines TRBV20-1 with TRBJ2-1; a possible D gene is TRBD1 (6 bases). The receptor was derived from a man aged 25-45 years who received the YFV17D yellow fever vaccine. The CDR3 sequence: CSARDGDQGHEQFF. The CDR3 nucleotides are TGCAGTGCTAGAGACGGCGATCAGGGGCATGAGCAGTTCTTC.